This TCR beta chain was sequenced during a study of T cell repertoires in cytomegalovirus infection. Turning to the study itself: Based on public TCR beta signatures, there were indications of CMV infection and of a matching HLA type.

A word on this clonotype: What it binds is not known.

Per the germline V gene, CDR1 is MNHNY and CDR2 is SVGAGI (reference sequence). CDR3 length: 16 amino acids. V was clipped by 2 bases and J by 1 base, with 12 bases between them. In TCRdb, the reads were re-called with MiXCR into one record per CDR3 protein. The sample gives approximately 500,000 distinct CDR3 sequences, about 33% of which show up once; 15% to 20% is in the top ten. Notes on the study in general: Dominating the ex vivo response were TCR beta clonotypes that were CMV-specific and HLA-C-restricted.

This chain joins TRBV6-6 and TRBJ2-4; D is perhaps TRBD2 (5 bases). This receptor was obtained from a human donor in good health (CMV status not recorded). Some clones in this sample may be carry-over from other donors' samples. The starting material was cultured PBMCs, obtained from culture after CMV antigen stimulation. The DNA for the CDR3 is TGTGCCAGCAGTTACGGGTCGGACTGGGCCAAAAACATTCAGTACTTC. It translates to CASSYGSDWAKNIQYF.